Each of the 22 T cell receptor beta chains below was sequenced from the same sample in a study of blood T cell repertoires in COVID-19. Clones were read by immunoSEQ multiplex PCR, and TCRdb kept only the in-frame ones, dropping some. The sample holds fewer than 200,000 clones, 80% to 95% seen once. Sequenced sample: peripheral blood. All receptors come from a man aged 25-45 years with COVID-19, enrolled during active disease.

The V and J genes are TRBV5-4 and TRBJ2-7, with D tentatively TRBD1 (5 bases). The CDR3 has 14 amino acids. Deletions cut 0 bases from V and 1 base from J, with 8 bases between. Germline CDR1 SGHNT, CDR2 YYREEE (reference sequence). Here the CDR3 reads CASSLDRNSYEQYF. Written as DNA, the CDR3 is TGTGCCAGCAGCTTGGACAGGAATTCCTACGAGCAGTACTTC.

V usage is TRBV19 and J usage is TRBJ2-2; D possibly corresponds to TRBD1 (6 bases). V lost 3 bases and J 5 bases, leaving 10 bases between the germline ends. CDR1 is LNHDA, CDR2 SQIVND, per germline (reference sequence). The CDR3 spans 14 residues. CDR3 DNA sequence: TGTGCCAGTAGTATTTACAGGGAGACCGGGGAGCTGTTTTTT. Encoded protein: CASSIYRETGELFF.

V and J are TRBV5-1 and TRBJ1-2; no clear D gene. The V end lost 0 bases, the J end lost 4 bases, and 16 bases lay between the germline ends. Germline V lookup: CDR1 SGHRS, CDR2 YFSETQ. This CDR3 is 16 amino acids long. In DNA, the CDR3 is TGCGCCAGCAGCTTGGCGGCGGATATTTCCGTCTATGGCTACACCTTC. Its translation is CASSLAADISVYGYTF.

The rearrangement links TRBV5-1 to TRBJ2-7; 7 bases are a match to TRBD2. The CDR3 is made up of 14 amino acids. The germline gives CDR1 SGHRS, CDR2 YFSETQ. V shed 3 bases and J 3 bases; nucleotides not matched to a gene: 6. CDR3: CASSYLGEGYEQYF. Here the CDR3 DNA reads TGCGCCAGCAGCTATTTGGGGGAGGGCTACGAGCAGTACTTC. Full variable domain (rest looked up from reference TRBV5-1 and TRBJ2-7): KAGVTQTPRYLIKTRGQQVTLSCSPISGHRSVSWYQQTPGQGLQFLFEYFSETQRNKGNFPGRFSGRQFSNSRSEMNVSTLELGDSALYLCASSYLGEGYEQYFGPGTRLTVT.

The chain couples TRBV4-1 to TRBJ1-5, with TRBD1 matching over 7 bases. This CDR3 is 15 amino acids long. Germline V gene sequence: CDR1 MGHRA, CDR2 YSYEKL. V lost 0 bases, J lost 2 bases, and 1 base stayed unmatched. The CDR3 loop reads CASSQDGQGNQPQHF. Here the CDR3 DNA reads TGCGCCAGCAGCCAAGATGGACAGGGCAATCAGCCCCAGCATTTT.

The chain has TRBV28 and TRBJ1-5; 7 nucleotides line up with TRBD1. The CDR3 is 15 amino acids. The V gene's germline CDR1 is MDHEN and CDR2 SYDVKM. After removal of 6 bases from V and 1 base from J, the junction contained 6 bases not matched to a gene. The CDR3 bases are TGTGCCAGCAGGTCCGGACAGGCCAGCAATCAGCCCCAGCATTTT. Amino acid sequence: CASRSGQASNQPQHF.

The chain couples TRBV30 to TRBJ1-1; a weak D match, TRBD1 (5 bases). The CDR3 length is 13 residues. Germline values: CDR1 GTSNPN, CDR2 SVGIG (reference sequence). Trimming left V 5 bases short and J 6 bases short, with 16 bases between. Here the CDR3 reads CAWERGSRAEAFF. The CDR3 nucleotides read TGTGCCTGGGAGCGGGGCAGTCGCGCTGAAGCTTTCTTT.

V usage is TRBV27 and J usage is TRBJ2-7, with D possibly being TRBD2 (7 bases). CDR1 and CDR2 from the germline V gene are MNHEY and SMNVEV (reference sequence). V lost 5 bases, J lost 0 bases, and 14 bases lay in between. CDR3 length equals 15 residues. Here the CDR3 DNA reads TGTGCCAGCAGTCCTGCGGGGGCTACCTCCTACGAGCAGTACTTC. This encodes CASSPAGATSYEQYF.

This chain joins TRBV27 and TRBJ2-1, with 9 bases that match TRBD2. From germline, CDR1 is MNHEY and CDR2 SMNVEV (reference sequence). This CDR3 is 16 amino acids long. V shed 2 bases and J 8 bases; nucleotides not matched to a gene: 10. This CDR3 reads CASSLTPLAGMDEQFF. CDR3 coding DNA: TGTGCCAGCAGTTTAACCCCCCTAGCGGGAATGGATGAGCAGTTCTTC.

This clone was counted a single time. The J gene is TRBJ2-7, the V gene TRBV10-3, with 7 bases aligning to TRBD1. V was clipped by 0 bases and J by 4 bases; unmatched bases: 6. This CDR3 is 15 amino acids long. From germline, CDR1 is ENHRY and CDR2 SYGVKD. The CDR3 DNA follows: TGTGCCATCAGTGAGTCCCCGGGACAGAAATACGAGCAGTACTTC. This translates into CAISESPGQKYEQYF.

The chain has TRBV7-2 and TRBJ1-5; no definite D call. Looked up from germline, CDR1 is SGHTA and CDR2 is FQGNSA. The germline V and J ends were trimmed by 2 bases and 7 bases, with 9 bases remaining between them. The CDR3 covers 13 residues. The CDR3 reads CASSLMERQPQHF. DNA of the CDR3: TGTGCCAGCAGCTTAATGGAGCGCCAGCCCCAGCATTTT.

The CDR3 DNA reads as TGTGCCAGCAGCGGGAATCAACAGAGGGTCCGGAATGAGCAGTTCTTC. This translates into CASSGNQQRVRNEQFF. This chain links TRBV9 with TRBJ2-1; D possibly corresponds to TRBD2 (5 bases). This CDR3 is built from 16 residues. Germline V gene sequence: CDR1 SGDLS, CDR2 YYNGEE. Trimming shortened V by 3 bases and J by 7 bases, and 20 bases separated the two germline ends.

This chain links TRBV6-5 with TRBJ2-7; a weak D match, TRBD1 (6 bases). Germline V gene lookup returns CDR1 MNHEY and CDR2 SVGAGI. V was cut by 7 bases and J by 0 bases, with 16 bases left in between. This CDR3 comprises 15 residues. For the CDR3, the DNA is TGTGCCAGCACCTATGGGGCGGACAGCTCCTACGAGCAGTACTTC. Residues: CASTYGADSSYEQYF.

The chain recombines TRBV18 with TRBJ2-4, with D perhaps TRBD2 (7 bases). The germline V gene encodes CDR1 KGHSH and CDR2 LQKENI. CDR3 length: 15 amino acids. Trimming removed 3 bases from V and 4 bases from J, with 13 bases in between. The CDR3 nucleotides are TGTGCCAGCTCACCTCCAGGGGAGGGGAAAAACATTCAGTACTTC. It translates to CASSPPGEGKNIQYF. The whole variable domain, remainder taken from reference TRBV18 and TRBJ2-4, is NAGVMQNPRHLVRRRGQEARLRCSPMKGHSHVYWYRQLPEEGLKFMVYLQKENIIDESGMPKERFSAEFPKEGPSILRIQQVVRGDSAAYFCASSPPGEGKNIQYFGAGTRLSVL.

The rearrangement joins TRBV9 to TRBJ2-3; 10 positions agree with TRBD2. V dropped 4 bases and J dropped 4; count of bases not matched to a gene: 9. CDR1 is SGDLS and CDR2 is YYNGEE in the germline V gene. The CDR3 covers 16 residues. The CDR3 protein is CASSSQNLAGADTQYF. CDR3 bases: TGTGCCAGCAGCTCCCAGAACCTAGCGGGAGCAGATACGCAGTATTTT.

J is TRBJ2-7 and V is TRBV28; possible D gene TRBD2, 6 bases. In germline, CDR1 is MDHEN, CDR2 SYDVKM. CDR3 length equals 12 residues. V lost 9 bases and J 7 bases, leaving 16 bases between the germline ends. As DNA, the CDR3 is TGTGCCAGTCAAACTGGGAGGCGGGAGCAGTACTTC. Translating gives CASQTGRREQYF.

V gene TRBV7-9 combines with J gene TRBJ2-7, with D possibly being TRBD2 (6 bases). The V end was cut by 4 bases, the J end by 5 bases, with 15 bases between. CDR3 length: 14 residues. Per the germline V gene, CDR1 is SEHNR and CDR2 is FQNEAQ (reference sequence). CDR3 sequence (DNA): TGTGCCAGCAGCTCAGTGGCGGGGAGGCACGAGCAGTACTTC. This codes for CASSSVAGRHEQYF.

The gene calls are TRBV10-2 and TRBJ1-2; 7 nucleotides align to TRBD1. V was pared by 10 bases and J by 2 bases, with 4 bases of the junction left unmatched. CDR3 length equals 12 residues. CDR1 and CDR2 from the germline V gene are WSHSY and SAAADI. CDR3 amino acids: CATWDSNYGYTF. CDR3 sequence (DNA): TGCGCCACATGGGACAGCAACTATGGCTACACCTTC.

The chain recombines TRBV7-6 with TRBJ2-7; 9 nucleotides align to TRBD1. The CDR3 extends over 15 amino acids. The V gene's germline CDR1 is SGHVS and CDR2 FNYEAQ. Trimming at V came to 8 bases and at J to 2 bases, leaving 10 bases not matched to a gene. The CDR3 nucleotides are TGTGCCAGCGGGATCGGACAGGGGAGGGCCTACGAGCAGTACTTC. Translating gives CASGIGQGRAYEQYF. Full variable domain (outside the CDR3, taken from reference TRBV7-6 and TRBJ2-7): GAGVSQSPRYKVTKRGQDVALRCDPISGHVSLYWYRQALGQGPEFLTYFNYEAQQDKSGLPNDRFSAERPEGSISTLTIQRTEQRDSAMYRCASGIGQGRAYEQYFGPGTRLTVT.

V is TRBV5-4 and J is TRBJ2-5, with 7 positions matching TRBD2. After removal of 3 bases from V and 5 bases from J, the junction contained 13 bases not matched to a gene. This CDR3 spans 16 amino acids. CDR1 SGHNT and CDR2 YYREEE come from the germline V gene (reference sequence). The CDR3 here is CASSSALAEPRETQYF. CDR3 coding DNA: TGTGCCAGCAGCTCCGCTCTAGCGGAACCGAGGGAGACCCAGTACTTC.

The rearrangement uses TRBV12-3 or TRBV12-4 and TRBJ1-3; no firm D call. The germline V and J ends were trimmed by 4 bases and 4 bases, with 8 bases remaining between them. The CDR3 runs to 13 residues. The CDR3, as DNA: TGTGCCAGCAGTTCCCACAGAGGAAACACCATATATTTT. As protein: CASSSHRGNTIYF.

This clone was detected only once. The chain links TRBV7-6 to TRBJ2-7; TRBD1 aligns across 7 bases. The junction had 9 bases not matched to a gene; V was cut back by 3 bases and J by 4 bases. Germline CDR1 reads SGHVS; CDR2 reads FNYEAQ. The CDR3 covers 15 residues. The CDR3 region has the DNA TGTGCCAGCAGCTTGGGAAGACAGGGTGGTTACGAGCAGTACTTC. Protein product: CASSLGRQGGYEQYF.